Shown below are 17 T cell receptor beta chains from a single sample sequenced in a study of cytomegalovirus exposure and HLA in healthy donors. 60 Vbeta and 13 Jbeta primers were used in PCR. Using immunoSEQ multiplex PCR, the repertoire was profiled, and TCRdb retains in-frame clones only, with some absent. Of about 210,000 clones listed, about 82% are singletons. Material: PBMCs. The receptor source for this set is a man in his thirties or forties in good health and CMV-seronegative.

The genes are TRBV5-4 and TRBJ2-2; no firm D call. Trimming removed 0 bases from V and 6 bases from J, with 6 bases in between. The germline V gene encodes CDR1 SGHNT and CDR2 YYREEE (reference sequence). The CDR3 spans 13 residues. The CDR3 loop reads CASSLDGAGELFF. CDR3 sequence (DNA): TGTGCCAGCAGCTTGGACGGTGCCGGGGAGCTGTTTTTT.

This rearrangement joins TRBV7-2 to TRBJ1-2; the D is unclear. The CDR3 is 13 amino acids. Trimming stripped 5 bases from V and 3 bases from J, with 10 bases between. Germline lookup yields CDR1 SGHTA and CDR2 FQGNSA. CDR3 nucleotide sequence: TGTGCCAGCAGCCGGGATCGGCACTATGGCTACACCTTC. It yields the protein CASSRDRHYGYTF.

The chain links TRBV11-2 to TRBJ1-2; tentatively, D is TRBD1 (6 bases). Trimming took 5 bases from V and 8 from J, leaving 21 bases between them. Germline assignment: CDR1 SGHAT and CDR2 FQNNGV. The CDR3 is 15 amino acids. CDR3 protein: CASSLGARPPEGYTF. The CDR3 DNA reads TGTGCCAGCAGCCTGGGGGCCAGGCCCCCCGAGGGCTACACCTTC.

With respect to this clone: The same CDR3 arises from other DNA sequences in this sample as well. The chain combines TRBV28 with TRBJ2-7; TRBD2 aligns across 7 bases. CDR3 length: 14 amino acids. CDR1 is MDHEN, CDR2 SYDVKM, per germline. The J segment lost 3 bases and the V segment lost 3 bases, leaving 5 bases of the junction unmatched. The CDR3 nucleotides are TGTGCCAGCAGTTTCTCGGGGGGTAACTACGAGCAGTACTTC. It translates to CASSFSGGNYEQYF.

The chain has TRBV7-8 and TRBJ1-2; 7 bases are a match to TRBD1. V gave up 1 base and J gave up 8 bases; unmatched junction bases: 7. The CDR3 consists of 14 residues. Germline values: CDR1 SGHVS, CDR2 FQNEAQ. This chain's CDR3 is CASSLDNRGQGYTF. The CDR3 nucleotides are TGTGCCAGCAGCTTAGACAACAGGGGACAAGGCTACACCTTC.

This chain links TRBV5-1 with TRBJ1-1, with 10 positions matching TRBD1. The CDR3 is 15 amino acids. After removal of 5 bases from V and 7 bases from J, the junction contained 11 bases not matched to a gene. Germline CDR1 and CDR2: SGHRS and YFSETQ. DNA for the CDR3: TGCGCCAGCAGAGGACAGGGGGGGCTTACGAGTGAAGCTTTCTTT. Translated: CASRGQGGLTSEAFF. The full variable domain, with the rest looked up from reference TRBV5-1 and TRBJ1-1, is KAGVTQTPRYLIKTRGQQVTLSCSPISGHRSVSWYQQTPGQGLQFLFEYFSETQRNKGNFPGRFSGRQFSNSRSEMNVSTLELGDSALYLCASRGQGGLTSEAFFGQGTRLTVV.

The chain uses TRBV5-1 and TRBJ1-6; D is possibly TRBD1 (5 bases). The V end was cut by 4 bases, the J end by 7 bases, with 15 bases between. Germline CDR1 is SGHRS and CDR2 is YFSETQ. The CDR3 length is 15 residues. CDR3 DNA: TGCGCCAGCAGCACGGAAGGGACTGGGAATTCACCCCTCCACTTT. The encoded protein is CASSTEGTGNSPLHF.

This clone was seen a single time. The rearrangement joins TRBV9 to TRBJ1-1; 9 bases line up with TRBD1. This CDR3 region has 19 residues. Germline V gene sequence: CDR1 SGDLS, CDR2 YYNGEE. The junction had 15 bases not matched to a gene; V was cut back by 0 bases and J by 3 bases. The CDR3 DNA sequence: TGTGCCAGCAGCGTAGGACTTTCGGTAACAGGGGGCCGAGACACTGAAGCTTTCTTT. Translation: CASSVGLSVTGGRDTEAFF.

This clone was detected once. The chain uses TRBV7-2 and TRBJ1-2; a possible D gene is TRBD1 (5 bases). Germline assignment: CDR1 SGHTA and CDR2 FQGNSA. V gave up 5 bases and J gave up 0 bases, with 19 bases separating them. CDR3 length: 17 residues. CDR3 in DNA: TGTGCCAGCAGCCCCCTCAGCGGGAAGGGGACTAACTATGGCTACACCTTC. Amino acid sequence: CASSPLSGKGTNYGYTF.

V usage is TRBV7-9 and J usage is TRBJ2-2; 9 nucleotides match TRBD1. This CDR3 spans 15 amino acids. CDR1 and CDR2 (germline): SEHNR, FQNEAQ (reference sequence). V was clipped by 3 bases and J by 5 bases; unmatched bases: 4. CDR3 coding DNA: TGTGCCAGCAGCTTCGGGACAGGGAGGACCGGGGAGCTGTTTTTT. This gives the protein CASSFGTGRTGELFF.

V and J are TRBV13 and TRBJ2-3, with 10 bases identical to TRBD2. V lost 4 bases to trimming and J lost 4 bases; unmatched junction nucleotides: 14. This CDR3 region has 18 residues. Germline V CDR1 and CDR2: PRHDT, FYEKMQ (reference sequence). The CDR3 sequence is CASSSPDSGGNGADTQYF. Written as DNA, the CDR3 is TGTGCCAGCAGCTCACCAGATAGCGGGGGGAATGGCGCAGATACGCAGTATTTT.

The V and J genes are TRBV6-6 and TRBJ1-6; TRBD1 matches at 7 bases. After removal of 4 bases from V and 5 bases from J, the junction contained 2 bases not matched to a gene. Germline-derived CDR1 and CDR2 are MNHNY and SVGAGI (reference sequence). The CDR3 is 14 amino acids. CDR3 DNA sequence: TGTGCCAGCAGTTGGACAGGAAATAATTCACCCCTCCACTTT. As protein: CASSWTGNNSPLHF.

This CDR3 reads CASSVTGGIQETQYF. DNA of the CDR3: TGTGCCAGCAGCGTGACGGGGGGGATCCAAGAGACCCAGTACTTC. The chain has TRBV9 and TRBJ2-5; 8 bases are shared with TRBD2. V dropped 2 bases and J dropped 1; count of bases not matched to a gene: 4. This CDR3 is built from 15 residues. Looked up from germline, CDR1 is SGDLS and CDR2 is YYNGEE.

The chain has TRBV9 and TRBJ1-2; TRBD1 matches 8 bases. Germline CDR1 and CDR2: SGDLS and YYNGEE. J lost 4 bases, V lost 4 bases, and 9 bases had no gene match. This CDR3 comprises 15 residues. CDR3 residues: CASSTGTGGTYGYTF. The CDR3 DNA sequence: TGTGCCAGCAGCACGGGGACAGGAGGCACCTATGGCTACACCTTC.

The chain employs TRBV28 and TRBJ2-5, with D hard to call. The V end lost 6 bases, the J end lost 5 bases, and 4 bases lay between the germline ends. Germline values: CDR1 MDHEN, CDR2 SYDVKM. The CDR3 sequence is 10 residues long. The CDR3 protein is CASRAETQYF. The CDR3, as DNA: TGTGCCAGCAGGGCTGAGACCCAGTACTTC.

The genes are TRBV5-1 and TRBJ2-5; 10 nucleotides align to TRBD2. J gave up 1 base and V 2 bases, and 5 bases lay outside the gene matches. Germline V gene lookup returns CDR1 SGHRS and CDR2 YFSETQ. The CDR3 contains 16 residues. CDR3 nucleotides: TGCGCCAGCAGCTTTAGTAGCGGGGGGATCCAAGAGACCCAGTACTTC. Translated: CASSFSSGGIQETQYF.

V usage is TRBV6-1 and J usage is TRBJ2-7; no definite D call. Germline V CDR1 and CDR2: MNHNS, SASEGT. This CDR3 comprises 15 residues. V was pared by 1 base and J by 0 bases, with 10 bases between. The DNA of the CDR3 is TGTGCCAGCAGTGAAGGAGGCCTAAACTCCTACGAGCAGTACTTC. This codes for CASSEGGLNSYEQYF.